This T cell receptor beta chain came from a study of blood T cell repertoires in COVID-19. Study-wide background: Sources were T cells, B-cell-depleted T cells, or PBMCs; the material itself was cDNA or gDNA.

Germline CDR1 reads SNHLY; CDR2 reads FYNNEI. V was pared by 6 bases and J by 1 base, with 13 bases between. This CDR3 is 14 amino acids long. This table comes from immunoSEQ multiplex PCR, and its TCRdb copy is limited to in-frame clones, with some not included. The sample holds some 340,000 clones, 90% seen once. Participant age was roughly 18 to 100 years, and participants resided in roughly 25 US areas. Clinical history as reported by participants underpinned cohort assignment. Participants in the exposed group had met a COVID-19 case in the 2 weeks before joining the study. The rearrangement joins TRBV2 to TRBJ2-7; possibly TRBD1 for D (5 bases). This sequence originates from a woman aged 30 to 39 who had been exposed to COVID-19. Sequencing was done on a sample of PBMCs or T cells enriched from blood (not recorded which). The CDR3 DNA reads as TGTGCCAGCAGGCGGCGACAGAATTCCTACGAGCAGTACTTC. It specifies CASRRRQNSYEQYF.